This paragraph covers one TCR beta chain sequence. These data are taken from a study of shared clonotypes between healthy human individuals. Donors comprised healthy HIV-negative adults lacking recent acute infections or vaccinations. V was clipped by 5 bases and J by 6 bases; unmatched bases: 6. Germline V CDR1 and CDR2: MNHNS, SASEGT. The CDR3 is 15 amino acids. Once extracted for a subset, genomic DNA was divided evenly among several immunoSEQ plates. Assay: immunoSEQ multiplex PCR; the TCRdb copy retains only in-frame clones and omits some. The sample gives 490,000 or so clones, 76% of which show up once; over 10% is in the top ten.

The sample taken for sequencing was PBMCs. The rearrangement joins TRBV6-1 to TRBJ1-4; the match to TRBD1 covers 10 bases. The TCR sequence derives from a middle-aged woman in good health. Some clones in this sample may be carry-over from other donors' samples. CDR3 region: CASSLTGTGDEKLFF. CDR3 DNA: TGTGCCAGCAGTTTGACCGGGACAGGGGATGAAAAACTGTTTTTT.